This T cell receptor (beta chain) was observed in a study of blood T cell repertoires in COVID-19. Study information: PBMCs, B-cell-depleted T cells, or T cells provided the cDNA or gDNA that made up the material.

In germline, CDR1 is SGHTA, CDR2 FQGNSA. Losses at the gene ends were 4 bases for V and 4 bases for J; bases not matched to a gene: 11. This CDR3 is 17 amino acids long. This clone has more than one count but fewer than ten. Authors' methods: From reference gene primer amplification, estimates of nucleated cell counts were derived. Method: immunoSEQ multiplex PCR; TCRdb's copy keeps in-frame clones and lacks some. V, J and clone size reflect that table, while D and trimming were determined from the DNA. The data contain some 250,000 clones, approximately 80% of them singletons. Sequencing was performed on peripheral blood. This clonotype was sampled from a man in his forties or fifties with acute or convalescent COVID-19. This chain connects TRBV7-2 to TRBJ1-2, with 11 positions matching TRBD1. The DNA of the CDR3 is TGTGCCAGCAGCTCCGACCCCGGACAGGGGGCTATCTATGGCTACACCTTC. This sequence encodes CASSSDPGQGAIYGYTF.